A single TCR beta chain is shown here with its context. No antigen is known for it. No much larger clone is present one base from it, and per-base qualities are unavailable. Blood RNA was extracted from unsorted whole blood using TRIzol reagent, and germline DNA was obtained with the DNeasy Blood & Tissue kit. At the time of sampling, the patients were treatment-naive and had chronic HBV infection. Before surgery, about 4 milliliters of peripheral blood were collected into K2EDTA tubes. The CDR3, from cysteine to phenylalanine, totals 15 residues. Left in the record is the CDR3 DNA by itself, 45 bases read in frame from the first base. CDR1 and CDR2, per the germline V gene, are SGHRS and YFSETQ. V and J are trimmed by 2 bases and 9 bases, and the gene matches miss 6 bases of the junction. These data come from a study of tumor-infiltrating lymphocytes in primary liver carcinoma (dated by TCRdb to 2015 to 2018). Looking at the study overall: Surgical resection was performed in China between late 2015 and 2016 on about 5 patients with histopathologically diagnosed primary liver carcinoma. Hepatocellular carcinoma (four) or combined HCC and intrahepatic cholangiocarcinoma (one) was present in the five patients, who were three men and two women aged 30 to 69 years. Tumors of the five patients were stage T1-T3 N0M0 with maximum diameters of roughly 4.2 to 11 cm. Each sample produced about 3.5 to 7.13 million productive TCRbeta reads, and read depth showed no significant difference between tissue types. Across five regions of each liver tumor, along with adjacent normal tissue and blood, the study brought together TCRbeta repertoire sequencing, expression microarrays and whole-exome sequencing. A total of roughly 35 specimens from 5 patients went through TCRbeta repertoire sequencing, namely 25 tumor regions, 5 adjacent noncancerous liver tissues and 5 peripheral blood samples. Technical replicate repertoires showed high reproducibility, with mean shared-clone rates about 0.86 and correlation coefficients above 0.95. Results and caveats for the whole study, not just this receptor: Bulk unsorted samples precluded comparing CD4+ and CD8+ T cell repertoires. Only the TCR beta chain was sequenced, which likely underestimates true repertoire diversity because unpaired alpha chains were not captured. Consistent with antigen-driven expansion, pairs of tumor regions showed higher repertoire overlap (mean roughly 36%) than either tumor-adjacent pairs (approximately 17%) or tumor-blood pairs (around 14%). The study included only four to six patients, and the authors note findings should be validated in a larger study. The top 250 clones accounted for a significantly greater share of the repertoire in tumors than in blood (p = 0.039).

Using a constant-region primer and ProtoScript II reverse transcriptase, TCRbeta-specific cDNA was reverse-transcribed from 400 to 550 ng total RNA. TCRbeta libraries were built with three nested multiplex PCR rounds, a slightly modified ARM-PCR procedure. Each of the first two PCR rounds ran for approximately 10 cycles and used multiplex TRBV1-TRBV30 forward primers together with a Cbeta reverse primer. Sample barcodes and Illumina adapters were added in a final 25-cycle PCR with Deep VentR polymerase. Before sequencing, amplicons of 200-500 bp were purified from gel using a QIAquick gel extraction kit. An Illumina HiSeq 2500 was used to sequence the TCRbeta amplicons with 250-bp paired-end reads. For the original study's pipeline: Reads were quality-trimmed with Trimmomatic v0.33, and paired reads were merged with FLASH v1.2.11 to recover full CDR3 sequences. MiGEC v1.2.1b assigned V, D and J germline segments to the rearranged TCRbeta sequences. Clonotype statistics and Shannon-Wiener diversity indices were computed with VDJtools v1.0.0. Except for diversity analysis, only the 250 most abundant clonotypes of each sample were used in subsequent analyses to reduce sampling bias. In-frame beta chains were kept once TCRdb had trimmed the public reads at Q25 with fastp and called clones with MiXCR. Rows are combined by CDR3 protein, so each entry shows the most common genes and DNA. The V and J calls, along with clone size, are taken from TCRdb and not from the paper's own processing. The sample has 300,000 to 400,000 distinct CDR3 sequences on record, less than 75% of them singletons. Of the sample, about 8.4% falls within the top ten clones.

Sequenced: peripheral blood. The rearrangement combines TRBV5-1 with TRBJ2-1; 12 nucleotides in the junction match TRBD2. The TCR originated in a man in his forties or fifties with primary liver carcinoma and hepatitis B virus infection. The CDR3 region reads CASSFRTSGDGEQFF. The DNA reads TGCGCCAGCAGCTTCCGGACTAGCGGGGACGGTGAGCAGTTCTTC.